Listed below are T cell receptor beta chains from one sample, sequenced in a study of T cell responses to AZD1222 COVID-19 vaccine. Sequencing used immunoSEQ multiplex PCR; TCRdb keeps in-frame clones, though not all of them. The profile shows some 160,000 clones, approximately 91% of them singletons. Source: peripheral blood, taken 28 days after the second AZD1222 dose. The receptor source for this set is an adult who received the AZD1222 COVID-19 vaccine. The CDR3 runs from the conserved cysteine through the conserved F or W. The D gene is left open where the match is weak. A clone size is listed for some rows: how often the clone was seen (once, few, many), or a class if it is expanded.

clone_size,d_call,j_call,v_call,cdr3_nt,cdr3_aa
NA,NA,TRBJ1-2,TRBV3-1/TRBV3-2,TGTGCCAGCAGCCCTGTGGACACGACCTATGGCTACACCTTC,CASSPVDTTYGYTF
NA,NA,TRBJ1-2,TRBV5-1,TGCGCCAGCAGCTTGGGGCAGACCTATGGCTACACCTTC,CASSLGQTYGYTF
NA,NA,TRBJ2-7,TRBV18,TGTGCCAGCTCACCATTAGAGGCATACGAGCAGTACTTC,CASSPLEAYEQYF
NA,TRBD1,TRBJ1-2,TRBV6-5,TGTGCCAGCACCGGACGGACAGGGAGGGATGGCTACACCTTC,CASTGRTGRDGYTF
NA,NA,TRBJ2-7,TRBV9,TGTGCCAGCAGCGTAGGACCGATCTCCTCCTACGAGCAGTACTTC,CASSVGPISSYEQYF
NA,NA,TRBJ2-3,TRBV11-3,TGTGCCAGCAGCTTAGGGGGTGGCTCTAACACAGATACGCAGTATTTT,CASSLGGGSNTDTQYF
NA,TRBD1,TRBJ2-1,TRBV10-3,TGTGCCATCAGTGAGAGGGGGCCGGACTACAATGAGCAGTTCTTC,CAISERGPDYNEQFF
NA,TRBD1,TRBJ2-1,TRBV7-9,TGTGCCAGCAGCTTAACAGGGGACCCAACCGTTGAGCAGTTCTTC,CASSLTGDPTVEQFF
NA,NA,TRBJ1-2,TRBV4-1,TGCGCCAGCAGCCAGGGGTGGACAGGCTACACCTTC,CASSQGWTGYTF
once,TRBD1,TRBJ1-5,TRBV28,TGTGCCAGCAGTTTATGGGGAACAGGGGACAATCAGCCCCAGCATTTT,CASSLWGTGDNQPQHF
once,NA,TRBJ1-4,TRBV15,TGTGCCACCAGCAGAGTAAGGAGACAAGATGAAAAACTGTTTTTT,CATSRVRRQDEKLFF
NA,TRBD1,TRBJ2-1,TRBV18,TGTGCCAGCTCACCTCCGGACAGGGTATACAATGAGCAGTTCTTC,CASSPPDRVYNEQFF
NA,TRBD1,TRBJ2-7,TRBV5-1,TGCGCCAGCAGCTGGGGACAGGGGAGGTCCTACGAGCAGTACTTC,CASSWGQGRSYEQYF
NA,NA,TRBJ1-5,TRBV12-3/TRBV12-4,TGTGAAGCTTGCAATCAGCCCCAGCATTTT,CEACNQPQHF
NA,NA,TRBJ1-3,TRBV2,TGTGCCAGCAGTGTACTATCTATTCCCGGAAACACCATATATTTT,CASSVLSIPGNTIYF
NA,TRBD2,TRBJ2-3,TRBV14,TGTGCCAGCAGCCAAGGTCTGACGGGAGGCCAACTTCTCACAGATACGCAGTATTTT,CASSQGLTGGQLLTDTQYF
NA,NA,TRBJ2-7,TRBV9,TGTGCCAGCAGCCCGTTAAGGAGCAGCTACGAGCAGTACTTC,CASSPLRSSYEQYF
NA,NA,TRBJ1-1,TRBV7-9,TGTGCCAGCAGCCCCCCCCGCGTCTTGGCACAGAACACTGAAGCTTTCTTT,CASSPPRVLAQNTEAFF
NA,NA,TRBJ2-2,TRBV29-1,TGCAGCGCTGGGGGGAACACCGGGGAGCTGTTTTTT,CSAGGNTGELFF
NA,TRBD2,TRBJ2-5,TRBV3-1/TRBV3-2,TGTGCCAGCAGCCGCTGGGCCAGCGGGAGGGAGACCCAGTACTTC,CASSRWASGRETQYF
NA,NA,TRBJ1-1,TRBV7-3,TGTGCCAGCAGCCCATACAGGGACACTGAAGCTTTCTTT,CASSPYRDTEAFF
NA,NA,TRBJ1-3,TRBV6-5,TGTGCCAGCAGTTTCTCAAGGTTCTCTGGAAACACCATATATTTT,CASSFSRFSGNTIYF
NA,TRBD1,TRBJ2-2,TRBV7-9,TGTGCCAGCAGCTTAGGCAGGGGGCGCCGGACCGGGGAGCTGTTTTTT,CASSLGRGRRTGELFF
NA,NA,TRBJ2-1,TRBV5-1,TGCGCCAGCAGCTTGGTTTTAACAGCCTACAATGAGCAGTTCTTC,CASSLVLTAYNEQFF
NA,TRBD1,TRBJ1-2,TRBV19,TGTGCCAGTAGTCCCGGACAGGGGGACTATGGCTACACCTTC,CASSPGQGDYGYTF
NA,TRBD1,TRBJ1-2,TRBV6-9,TGTGCCAGCAGTTTTCCGGGACAGCCCTTCTATGGCTACACCTTC,CASSFPGQPFYGYTF
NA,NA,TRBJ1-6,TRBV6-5,TGTGCCAGCAAGTATTCGGACGGCTATAATTCACCCCTCCACTTT,CASKYSDGYNSPLHF
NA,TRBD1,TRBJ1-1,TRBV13,TGTGCCAGCAGCTTAACGGGACAGGTAGTGGTTAAGCTCCCTGAAGCTTTCTTT,CASSLTGQVVVKLPEAFF
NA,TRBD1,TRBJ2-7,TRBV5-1,TGCGCCAGCAGCCTCCTCACAGGGGGCCCCTACGAGCAGTACTTC,CASSLLTGGPYEQYF
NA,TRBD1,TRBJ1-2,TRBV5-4,TGTGCCAGCAGCTTTGCGGGACAGCGTAAGGATGGCTACACCTTC,CASSFAGQRKDGYTF
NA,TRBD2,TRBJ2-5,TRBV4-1,TGCGCCAGCAGCCGGACTAGCGAGGAGACCCAGTACTTC,CASSRTSEETQYF